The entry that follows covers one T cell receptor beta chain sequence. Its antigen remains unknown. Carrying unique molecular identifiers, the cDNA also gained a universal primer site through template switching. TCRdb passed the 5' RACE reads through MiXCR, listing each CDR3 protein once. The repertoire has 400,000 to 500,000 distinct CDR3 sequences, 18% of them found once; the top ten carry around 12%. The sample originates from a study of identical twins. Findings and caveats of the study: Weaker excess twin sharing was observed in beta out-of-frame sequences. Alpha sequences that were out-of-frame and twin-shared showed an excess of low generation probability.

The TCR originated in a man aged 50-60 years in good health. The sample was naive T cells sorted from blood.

The CDR3 protein is CASSGSGRTEAFF. CDR3 bases: TGTGCCAGCAGTGGGTCGGGGAGAACTGAAGCTTTCTTT. This rearrangement joins TRBV6-1 to TRBJ1-1; D not certain. Looked up from germline, CDR1 is MNHNS and CDR2 is SASEGT. The V end lost 4 bases, the J end lost 5 bases, and 11 bases lay between the germline ends. The CDR3 contains 13 residues.